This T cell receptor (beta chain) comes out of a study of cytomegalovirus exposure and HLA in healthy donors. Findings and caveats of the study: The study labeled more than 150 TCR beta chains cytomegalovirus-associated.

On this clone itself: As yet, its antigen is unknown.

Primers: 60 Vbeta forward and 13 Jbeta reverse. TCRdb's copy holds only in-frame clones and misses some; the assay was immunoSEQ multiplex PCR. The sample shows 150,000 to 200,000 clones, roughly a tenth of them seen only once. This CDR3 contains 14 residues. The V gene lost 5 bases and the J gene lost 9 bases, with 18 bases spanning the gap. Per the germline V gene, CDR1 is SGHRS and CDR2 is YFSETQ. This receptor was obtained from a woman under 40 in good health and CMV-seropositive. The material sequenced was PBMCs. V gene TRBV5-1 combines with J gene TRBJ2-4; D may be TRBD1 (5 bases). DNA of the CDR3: TGCGCCAGCAGTTCGACTTCCTCTCAGGGCATTCAGTACTTC. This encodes CASSSTSSQGIQYF.